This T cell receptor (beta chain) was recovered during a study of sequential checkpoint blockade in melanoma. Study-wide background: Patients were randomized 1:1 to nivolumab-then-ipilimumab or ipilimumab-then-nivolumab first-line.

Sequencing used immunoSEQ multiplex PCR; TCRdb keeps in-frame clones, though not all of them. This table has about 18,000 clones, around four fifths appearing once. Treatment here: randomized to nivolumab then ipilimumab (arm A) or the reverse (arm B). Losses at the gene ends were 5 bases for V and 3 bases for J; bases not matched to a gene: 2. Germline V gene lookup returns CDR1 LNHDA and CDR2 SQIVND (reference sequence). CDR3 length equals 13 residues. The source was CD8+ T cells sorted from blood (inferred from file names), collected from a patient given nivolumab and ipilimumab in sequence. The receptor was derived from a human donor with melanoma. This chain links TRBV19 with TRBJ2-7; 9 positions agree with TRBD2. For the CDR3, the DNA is TGTGCCAGTAGTGGGACTAGCTTCTACGAGCAGTACTTC. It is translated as CASSGTSFYEQYF.